A single sample is the source of the 3 T cell receptor beta chains below, sequenced in a study of blood T cell repertoires in COVID-19. The protocol was immunoSEQ multiplex PCR, while the TCRdb copy is restricted to in-frame clones and leaves out a portion. The data contain around 290,000 clones, approximately 86% of them singletons. Sequencing used PBMCs or T cells enriched from blood (not recorded which). The receptors come from a woman aged 18 to 35 who had recovered from COVID-19.

This clone was recorded once. V is TRBV4-2 and J is TRBJ2-3; D unclear. This CDR3 has 18 residues. The ends were cut back, 0 bases at V and 4 bases at J, with 20 bases in the middle. Germline V CDR1 and CDR2: LGHNA, YNFKEQ. The CDR3 reads CASSQELPDKTSSDTQYF. CDR3 DNA sequence: TGTGCCAGCAGCCAAGAACTACCTGATAAGACTTCATCAGATACGCAGTATTTT.

The V call is TRBV4-2, the J call TRBJ2-1; TRBD2 matches 10 bases. This CDR3 region has 17 residues. Trimming removed 0 bases from V and 5 bases from J; junction bases left unmatched: 7. Germline V CDR1 and CDR2: LGHNA, YNFKEQ. The CDR3 region has the DNA TGTGCCAGCAGCCAAGATATAAGGACTAGCGGAGACAATGAGCAGTTCTTC. Protein sequence: CASSQDIRTSGDNEQFF.

The rearrangement uses TRBV5-1 and TRBJ2-7, with 7 positions matching TRBD2. Trimming cost V 4 bases and J 7 bases; bases outside gene matches: 17. The germline gives CDR1 SGHRS, CDR2 YFSETQ. The CDR3 sequence is 16 residues long. CDR3 nucleotides: TGCGCCAGCAGCCCCGGGCTAGCGGTACTCGCGGGAGAGCAGTACTTC. Translated, it gives CASSPGLAVLAGEQYF.